Each of the 13 T cell receptor beta chains below was sequenced from the same sample in a study of blood T cell repertoires in COVID-19. Profiling relied on immunoSEQ multiplex PCR, and the TCRdb table lists in-frame clones only, not all of them. The sample has over 200,000 clones, approximately 80% seen once; the top ten hold 1.8%. What was sequenced was PBMCs or T cells enriched from blood (not recorded which). The receptors were gathered from a man between 60 and 75 years old who had recovered from COVID-19.

The V gene is TRBV6-1, the J gene TRBJ1-5, with TRBD1 as a possible D gene (5 bases). There are 16 residues in the CDR3. Trimming removed 3 bases from V and 11 bases from J, with 23 bases in between. Germline CDR1 MNHNS, CDR2 SASEGT. The CDR3 here is CASSDAVGGGLRAQHF. The DNA for the CDR3 is TGTGCCAGCAGTGATGCGGTGGGGGGAGGCCTTAGGGCCCAGCATTTT.

The V and J genes are TRBV7-9 and TRBJ2-5; 8 bases align to TRBD1. The CDR3 loop spans 15 amino acids. The trim removed 2 bases at V and 1 base at J, leaving 3 bases unmatched. Germline assignment: CDR1 SEHNR and CDR2 FQNEAQ (reference sequence). The CDR3 spells CASSLTGQGQETQYF. CDR3 bases: TGTGCCAGCAGCTTAACAGGACAGGGCCAAGAGACCCAGTACTTC.

The chain joins TRBV24-1 to TRBJ1-1; D is unresolved. The V end lost 6 bases, the J end lost 4 bases, and 29 bases lay between the germline ends. The CDR3 covers 19 residues. The germline CDR1 and CDR2 sequences are KGHDR and SFDVKD. The CDR3 nucleotides are TGTGCCACCAGTCCCCCCCGCGGCGGGAGTACGCGGGAGAGCACTGAAGCTTTCTTT. It yields the protein CATSPPRGGSTRESTEAFF.

The gene calls are TRBV27 and TRBJ2-2; weak D call: TRBD2 (5 bases). The CDR3 is made up of 15 amino acids. Germline lookup yields CDR1 MNHEY and CDR2 SMNVEV (reference sequence). V lost 6 bases and J lost 0, with 11 bases in between. This CDR3 is CASSFLAPNTGELFF. The CDR3 nucleotides read TGTGCCAGCAGCTTTCTAGCCCCGAACACCGGGGAGCTGTTTTTT.

V usage is TRBV19 and J usage is TRBJ2-3; 10 bases map to TRBD2. V lost 5 bases to trimming and J lost 5 bases; unmatched junction nucleotides: 10. CDR3 length equals 16 residues. Germline V gives CDR1 LNHDA, CDR2 SQIVND (reference sequence). This CDR3 reads CASSWPSGGNKDTQYF. CDR3 coding DNA: TGTGCCAGTAGTTGGCCTAGCGGGGGTAACAAAGATACGCAGTATTTT. The full variable domain, in which reference TRBV19 and TRBJ2-3 provide the parts outside the CDR3, is DGGITQSPKYLFRKEGQNVTLSCEQNLNHDAMYWYRQDPGQGLRLIYYSQIVNDFQKGDIAEGYSVSREKKESFPLTVTSAQKNPTAFYLCASSWPSGGNKDTQYFGPGTRLTVL.

The chain couples TRBV30 to TRBJ1-6, with TRBD1 matching 7 bases. V shed 2 bases, J shed 6 bases, and the junction held 4 bases outside the gene matches. The CDR3 has 14 amino acids. CDR1 and CDR2 from the germline V gene are GTSNPN and SVGIG (reference sequence). The CDR3 DNA reads TGTGCCTGGAGTCTCGGGGACAGTAATTCACCCCTCCACTTT. Translated, it gives CAWSLGDSNSPLHF.

The chain couples TRBV7-8 to TRBJ2-5; D might be TRBD1 (6 bases). CDR1 is SGHVS and CDR2 is FQNEAQ in the germline V gene. V lost 5 bases, J lost 1 base, and 11 bases lay in between. The CDR3 contains 14 residues. CDR3 coding DNA: TGTGCCAGCAGCCTGGGACATATCCAAGAGACCCAGTACTTC. Amino acid sequence: CASSLGHIQETQYF.

The rearrangement joins TRBV2 to TRBJ1-1; a possible D gene is TRBD1 (6 bases). With 4 bases removed from V and 3 bases from J, the gap between germline ends came to 18 bases. CDR3 size: 16 residues. The germline CDR1 and CDR2 sequences are SNHLY and FYNNEI. This CDR3 reads CASSGEDRKWDTEAFF. The DNA of the CDR3 is TGTGCCAGCAGTGGTGAGGACAGAAAATGGGACACTGAAGCTTTCTTT.

The CDR3 spells CASSYGGSQETQYF. The CDR3 DNA is TGTGCCAGCAGCTACGGGGGAAGCCAAGAGACCCAGTACTTC. The rearrangement joins TRBV5-4 to TRBJ2-5; D is possibly TRBD2 (6 bases). Trimming left V 3 bases short and J 1 base short, with 10 bases between. The CDR3 length is 14 residues. The V gene's germline CDR1 is SGHNT and CDR2 YYREEE (reference sequence).

J is TRBJ1-2 and V is TRBV5-1; 11 positions agree with TRBD1. This CDR3 region has 15 residues. The junction had 10 bases not matched to a gene; V was cut back by 4 bases and J by 8 bases. Germline lookup yields CDR1 SGHRS and CDR2 YFSETQ. In nucleotides, the CDR3 is TGCGCCAGCAGCCCCGCCGGACAGGGGGCCTGGGGCTACACCTTC. Protein: CASSPAGQGAWGYTF.

Written as DNA, the CDR3 is TGTGCCAGCAGCCGCGGGGGGGCTCTGGAGACCCAGTACTTC. It specifies CASSRGGALETQYF. The genes are TRBV28 and TRBJ2-5; 9 nucleotides align to TRBD2. Germline CDR1 MDHEN, CDR2 SYDVKM. V was pared by 6 bases and J by 5 bases, with 7 bases of the junction left unmatched. This CDR3 has 14 amino acids.

This rearrangement joins TRBV11-2 to TRBJ1-1, with D tentatively TRBD1 (5 bases). Germline V gene data show CDR1 as SGHAT and CDR2 as FQNNGV. Trimming took 5 bases from V and 1 from J, leaving 11 bases between them. The length of the CDR3 is 14 residues. The CDR3 nucleotides are TGTGCCAGCAGCATAAGACAGTGGAACACTGAAGCTTTCTTT. Translated: CASSIRQWNTEAFF.

V and J are TRBV7-9 and TRBJ1-4; the match to TRBD1 covers 8 bases. This CDR3 is 17 amino acids long. The trim removed 5 bases at V and 7 bases at J, leaving 15 bases unmatched. The germline V gene has CDR1 SEHNR and CDR2 FQNEAQ (reference sequence). In DNA form, the CDR3 reads TGTGCCAGCAGCCGAATATTTCAGGGGGCGAGCGGTGAAAAACTGTTTTTT. Residues: CASSRIFQGASGEKLFF.